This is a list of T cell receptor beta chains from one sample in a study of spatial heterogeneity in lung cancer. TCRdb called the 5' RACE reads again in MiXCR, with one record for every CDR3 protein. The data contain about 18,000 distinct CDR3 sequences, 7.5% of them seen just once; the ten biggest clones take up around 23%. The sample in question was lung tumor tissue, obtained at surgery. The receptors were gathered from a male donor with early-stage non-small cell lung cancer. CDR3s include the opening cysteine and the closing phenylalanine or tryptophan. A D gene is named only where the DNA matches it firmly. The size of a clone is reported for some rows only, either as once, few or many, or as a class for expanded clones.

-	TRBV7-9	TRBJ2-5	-	TGTGCCAGCAGCTTAGACCAGTCATATAAAGAGACCCAGTACTTC	CASSLDQSYKETQYF
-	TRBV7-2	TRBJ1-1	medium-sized	TGTGCCAGCAGCTTAGATCTTTCAGGGACTGAAGCTTTCTTT	CASSLDLSGTEAFF
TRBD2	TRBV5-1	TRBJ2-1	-	TGCGCCAGCAGCTTGGAATTAGCGGGGTTCAATGAGCAGTTCTTC	CASSLELAGFNEQFF
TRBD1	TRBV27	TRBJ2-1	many	TGTGCCAGCAGTACTTACAGGGGTCCCTACAATGAGCAGTTCTTC	CASSTYRGPYNEQFF
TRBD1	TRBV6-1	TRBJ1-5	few	TGTGCCAGCAGTGAACTGGTCTGGGACAGGGGTGGGCAGCCCCAGCATTTT	CASSELVWDRGGQPQHF
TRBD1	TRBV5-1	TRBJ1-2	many	TGCGCCAGCAGCGCCGGGACAGGGGGACCAAACTATGGCTACACCTTC	CASSAGTGGPNYGYTF
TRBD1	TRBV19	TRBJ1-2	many	TGTGCCAGTACCAACCATGGGACAGGGGGCTTCTATGGCGACACCTTC	CASTNHGTGGFYGDTF
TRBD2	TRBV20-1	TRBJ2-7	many	TGCAGTGCTAGAGACCCGCGGGGGACTGGCTACGAGCAGTACTTC	CSARDPRGTGYEQYF
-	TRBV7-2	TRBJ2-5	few	TGTGCCAGCAGCTTAAGAGGGGCTCCAGGAACGGAGACCCAGTACTTC	CASSLRGAPGTETQYF
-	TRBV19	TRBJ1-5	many	TGTGCCAGTAACCGGGCCGTCAATCAGCCCCAGCATTTT	CASNRAVNQPQHF
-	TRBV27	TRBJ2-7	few	TGTGCCAGCAGGCCTGCGGTGACCTACGAGCAGTACTTC	CASRPAVTYEQYF
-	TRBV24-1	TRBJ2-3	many	TGTGCCACCAGTGACACTATCACAGATACGCAGTATTTT	CATSDTITDTQYF
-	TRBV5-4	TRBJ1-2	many	TGTGCCAGCAGCTTGGCTGGGGGGACCTATGGCTACACCTTC	CASSLAGGTYGYTF
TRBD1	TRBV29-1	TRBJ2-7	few	TGCAGCGTTGAAGATCTGTGGCGACGGGACAGTGCGTACGAGCAGTACTTC	CSVEDLWRRDSAYEQYF
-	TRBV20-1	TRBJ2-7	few	TGCAGCGGGGACACTTCCTACGAGCAGTACTTC	CSGDTSYEQYF
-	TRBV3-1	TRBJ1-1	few	TGTGCCAGCAGCCAAGGCCAGGGGAACACTGAAGCTTTCTTT	CASSQGQGNTEAFF
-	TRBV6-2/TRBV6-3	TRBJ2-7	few	TGTGCCAGCAGTTGGGGAACCTACCCCTACGAGCAGTACTTC	CASSWGTYPYEQYF
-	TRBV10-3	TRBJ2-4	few	TGTGCCATCAGCTCCCACCCGAGGGACATTCAGTACTTC	CAISSHPRDIQYF
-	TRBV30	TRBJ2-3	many	TGTGCCTGGAGCGCAGGGAGTGCAGATACGCAGTATTTT	CAWSAGSADTQYF
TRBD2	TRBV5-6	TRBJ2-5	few	TGTGCCAGCAGCTCAGGGACTAGCGGGGGGGCCGGGGTGACCAAGGAGACCCAGTACTTC	CASSSGTSGGAGVTKETQYF
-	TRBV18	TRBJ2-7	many	TGTGCCAGCTCACCATATGCGTCGGGGGAGCAGTACTTC	CASSPYASGEQYF
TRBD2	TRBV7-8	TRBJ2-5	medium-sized	TGTGCCAGCAGCATCCCGGGGGGGCGGGAGACCCAGTACTTC	CASSIPGGRETQYF
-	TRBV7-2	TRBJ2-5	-	TGTGCCAGCAGCTTATCTTCGGAGACCCAGTACTTC	CASSLSSETQYF
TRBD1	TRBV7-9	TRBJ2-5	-	TGTGCCAGCAGCGAGACAGGGGCTCAAGAGACCCAGTACTTC	CASSETGAQETQYF